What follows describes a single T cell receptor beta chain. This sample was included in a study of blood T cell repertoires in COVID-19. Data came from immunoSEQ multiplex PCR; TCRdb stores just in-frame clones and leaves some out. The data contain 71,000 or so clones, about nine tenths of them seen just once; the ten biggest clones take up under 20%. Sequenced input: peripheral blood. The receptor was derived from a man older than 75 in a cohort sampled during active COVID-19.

The CDR3 coding sequence is TGTGCCACCAGCACAAGCTACAGCTCCTACAATGAGCAGTTCTTC. Its protein product is CATSTSYSSYNEQFF. This chain connects TRBV15 to TRBJ2-1; no definite D call. The germline V and J ends were trimmed by 4 bases and 0 bases, with 10 bases remaining between them. The CDR3 length is 15 residues. Germline V gene sequence: CDR1 LNHNV, CDR2 YYDKDF (reference sequence).